The 17 T cell receptor beta chains below all came from one sample that was sequenced in a study. TCRdb processed the 5' RACE reads anew with MiXCR; each CDR3 protein has one entry. Among 55,000 to 80,000 distinct CDR3 sequences listed, roughly 22% were seen once. Sequenced material: memory CD4+ T cells sorted from a lymph node. Subset indicated: memory CD4+ T cells, CD4+CD45RO+CD25-. The source is a female donor with breast cancer.

This clonotype was counted between two and nine times. This chain links TRBV7-6 with TRBJ2-5; D may be TRBD2 (6 bases). The CDR3 runs 13 residues. V lost 5 bases, J lost 2 bases, and 9 bases lay in between. The V gene's germline CDR1 is SGHVS and CDR2 FNYEAQ. CDR3 sequence (DNA): TGTGCCAGCAGCCGGGACTCTCAAGAGACCCAGTACTTC. Residues: CASSRDSQETQYF.

This clonotype was observed a handful of times. The chain carries TRBV25-1 and TRBJ1-2; no clear D gene. Per germline, CDR1 MGHDK and CDR2 SYGVNS. The CDR3 has 15 amino acids. V lost 3 bases to trimming and J lost 4 bases, with 15 bases between them. CDR3 residues: CASSDESNGFYGYTF. The CDR3 coding sequence is TGTGCCAGCAGTGACGAGTCGAACGGGTTCTATGGCTACACCTTC.

This rearrangement joins TRBV7-3 to TRBJ1-3; D call uncertain. CDR1 is SGHTA, CDR2 FQGTGA, per germline. Deletions cut 8 bases from V and 0 bases from J, with 8 bases between. This CDR3 is built from 13 residues. The CDR3 protein is CASSSVSGNTIYF. Written as DNA, the CDR3 is TGTGCCAGCTCGTCGGTCTCTGGAAACACCATATATTTT.

Regarding this clonotype: One end of the junction does not line up with germline, which may come from a read error. The chain couples TRBV6-6 to TRBJ2-1, with D uncertain. The germline CDR1 and CDR2 sequences are MNHNY and SVGAGI (reference sequence). CDR3 length: 14 amino acids. As DNA, the CDR3 is TGTGCCAGCAGTTACTCGAGAGTTTACAATGCGCAGTTCTTC. It encodes CASSYSRVYNAQFF.

The chain links TRBV7-2 to TRBJ1-1, with D uncertain. Germline V CDR1 and CDR2: SGHTA, FQGNSA. The CDR3 extends over 12 amino acids. V was pared by 2 bases and J by 7 bases, with 8 bases between. The CDR3 bases are TGTGCCAGCAGCTTATTGCCGCTTGAAGCTTTCTTT. Translated, it gives CASSLLPLEAFF.

In this sample, this clonotype turned up a few times. This chain uses TRBV5-1 with TRBJ2-7; 7 nucleotides agree with TRBD1. The CDR3 is made up of 14 amino acids. V lost 4 bases and J lost 6; bases outside the gene matches: 10. The V gene's germline CDR1 is SGHRS and CDR2 YFSETQ. DNA for the CDR3: TGCGCCAGCAGCCAAGGACAGGACCTACTCGAGCAGTACTTC. Translated: CASSQGQDLLEQYF.

This clonotype has a count of ten or more. The genes are TRBV6-5 and TRBJ1-3; 7 bases are shared with TRBD1. The CDR3 is 14 residues long. Germline lookup yields CDR1 MNHEY and CDR2 SVGAGI. The ends lost 5 bases at V and 7 bases at J; junction bases unmatched: 8. The CDR3 bases are TGTGCCAGCAGTCCTCGACAGGGTTCGAACACCATATATTTT. Translated, it gives CASSPRQGSNTIYF.

This chain joins TRBV6-6 and TRBJ1-5; D is perhaps TRBD1 (5 bases). Trimming left V 6 bases short and J 5 bases short, with 14 bases between. Germline CDR1 and CDR2: MNHNY and SVGAGI (reference sequence). CDR3 size: 14 residues. The CDR3 DNA is TGTGCCAGCAGACCCGGGACGGCTCATCAGCCCCAGCATTTT. It encodes CASRPGTAHQPQHF.

In DNA form, the CDR3 reads TGTGCCAGCAGCCAAGAAGGAGATCAGCCCCAGCATTTT. Its protein is CASSQEGDQPQHF. V gene TRBV4-2 combines with J gene TRBJ1-5; no definite D call. The CDR3 runs 13 residues. Between the trimmed V and J ends, which lost 0 bases and 5 bases, there was a span of 5 bases. The germline CDR1 and CDR2 sequences are LGHNA and YNFKEQ.

The V and J genes are TRBV6-2 or TRBV6-3 and TRBJ2-3; D is unclear. Per germline, CDR1 MNHEY and CDR2 SVGEGT. CDR3 length: 16 amino acids. The V and J ends lost 5 bases and 2 bases respectively, with 17 bases between them. CDR3 in amino acids: CASSTPSAAYTDTQYF. CDR3 nucleotides: TGTGCCAGCAGTACCCCGTCGGCAGCCTACACAGATACGCAGTATTTT.

The table lists this clonotype with many counts. The chain recombines TRBV29-1 with TRBJ1-1; D is ambiguous. CDR1 and CDR2 from the germline V gene are SQVTM and ANQGSEA. The V end lost 4 bases, the J end lost 11 bases, and 17 bases lay between the germline ends. The CDR3 has 12 amino acids. The CDR3 DNA is TGCAGCGTTGGTGGATCTGGAGGTACGGCTTTCTTT. It translates to CSVGGSGGTAFF.

The chain joins TRBV7-2 to TRBJ2-2; no definite D call. The CDR3 covers 14 residues. Germline V gene sequence: CDR1 SGHTA, CDR2 FQGNSA. With 1 base removed from V and 6 bases from J, the gap between germline ends came to 9 bases. The DNA of the CDR3 is TGTGCCAGCAGCTTAGACCGCCTGTCCGGGGAGCTGTTTTTT. Its translation: CASSLDRLSGELFF. Filled out from reference TRBV7-2 and TRBJ2-2, the complete variable domain reads GAGVSQSPSNKVTEKGKDVELRCDPISGHTALYWYRQSLGQGLEFLIYFQGNSAPDKSGLPSDRFSAERTGGSVSTLTIQRTQQEDSAVYLCASSLDRLSGELFFGEGSRLTVL.

This clonotype was counted a few times. The chain links TRBV9 to TRBJ2-1; no clear D. The CDR3 covers 13 residues. The germline V gene encodes CDR1 SGDLS and CDR2 YYNGEE. V lost 0 bases and J lost 7, with 8 bases in between. The CDR3 nucleotides read TGTGCCAGCAGCGTAGATAGCTGGAATGAGCAGTTCTTC. It specifies CASSVDSWNEQFF.

On this clonotype itself: Just one base apart from a much larger clone, this may be a read error. The chain couples TRBV5-5 to TRBJ1-2; TRBD1 matches at 8 bases. The germline V gene encodes CDR1 SGHKS and CDR2 YYEKEE (reference sequence). The CDR3 runs to 16 residues. The V gene end was trimmed by 5 bases and the J gene end by 3 bases; junction bases not matched to a gene: 12. The CDR3 region has the DNA TGTGCCAGCAGGGCGGACGCAGGGGGCGCAGACTATGGCTACACCTTC. Its protein product is CASRADAGGADYGYTF.

In its sample, this clonotype was seen a few times. The V gene is TRBV20-1, the J gene TRBJ1-2, with D possibly being TRBD1 (6 bases). The V and J ends lost 3 bases and 3 bases respectively, with 14 bases between them. Germline lookup yields CDR1 DFQATT and CDR2 SNEGSKA (reference sequence). There are 14 residues in the CDR3. This CDR3 is CSASSRKGDYGYTF. CDR3 bases: TGCAGTGCTAGTTCCCGAAAGGGGGACTATGGCTACACCTTC.

This clonotype was counted at least ten times. This chain uses TRBV20-1 with TRBJ2-2; 12 bases agree with TRBD2. The trim removed 3 bases at V and 1 base at J, leaving 0 bases unmatched. Germline CDR1 DFQATT, CDR2 SNEGSKA (reference sequence). This CDR3 has 15 residues. The CDR3: CSARTSGGNTGELFF. The DNA for the CDR3 is TGCAGTGCTAGGACTAGCGGGGGGAACACCGGGGAGCTGTTTTTT.

V is TRBV5-1 and J is TRBJ1-1, with D unclear. Trimming shortened V by 8 bases and J by 2 bases, and 4 bases separated the two germline ends. In germline, CDR1 is SGHRS, CDR2 YFSETQ. The CDR3 contains 10 residues. CDR3 loop: CARANTEAFF. Written as DNA, the CDR3 is TGCGCCAGGGCCAACACTGAAGCTTTCTTT.